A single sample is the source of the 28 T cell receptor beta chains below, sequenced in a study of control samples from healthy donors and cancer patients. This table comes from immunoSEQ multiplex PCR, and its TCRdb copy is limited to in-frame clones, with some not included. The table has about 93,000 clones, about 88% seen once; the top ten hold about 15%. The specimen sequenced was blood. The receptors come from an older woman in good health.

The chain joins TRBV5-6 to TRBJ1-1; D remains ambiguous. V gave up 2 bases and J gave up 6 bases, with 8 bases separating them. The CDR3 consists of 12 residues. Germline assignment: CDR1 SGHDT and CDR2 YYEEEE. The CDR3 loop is CASSFLVSEAFF. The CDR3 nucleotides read TGTGCCAGCAGCTTCTTAGTCTCTGAAGCTTTCTTT.

The CDR3 DNA reads as TGTGCCAGCAGCCAAACCCGGGGTGTTCAGCCCCAGCATTTT. Residues: CASSQTRGVQPQHF. The rearrangement joins TRBV3-1 (or the pseudogene TRBV3-2) to TRBJ1-5; D ambiguous. This CDR3 region has 14 residues. Germline CDR1 and CDR2: LGHDT and YNNKEL (reference sequence). V was cut by 2 bases and J by 6 bases, with 11 bases left in between.

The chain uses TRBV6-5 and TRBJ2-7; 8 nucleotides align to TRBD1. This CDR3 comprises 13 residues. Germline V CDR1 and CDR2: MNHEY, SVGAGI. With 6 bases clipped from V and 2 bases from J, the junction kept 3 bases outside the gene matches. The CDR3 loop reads CASRRQGPYEQYF. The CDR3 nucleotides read TGTGCCAGCAGACGACAGGGGCCCTACGAGCAGTACTTC.

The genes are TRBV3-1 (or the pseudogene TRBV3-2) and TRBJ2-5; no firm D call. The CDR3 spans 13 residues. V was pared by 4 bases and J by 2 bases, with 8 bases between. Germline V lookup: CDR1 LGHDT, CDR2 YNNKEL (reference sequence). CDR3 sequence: CASSPTGQETQYF. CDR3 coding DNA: TGTGCCAGCAGCCCGACCGGACAAGAGACCCAGTACTTC.

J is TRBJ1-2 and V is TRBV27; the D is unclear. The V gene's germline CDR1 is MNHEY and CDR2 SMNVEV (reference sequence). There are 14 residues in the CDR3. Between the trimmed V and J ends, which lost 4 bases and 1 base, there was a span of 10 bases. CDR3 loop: CASSSVAYNYGYTF. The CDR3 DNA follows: TGTGCCAGCAGTTCCGTGGCTTATAACTATGGCTACACCTTC.

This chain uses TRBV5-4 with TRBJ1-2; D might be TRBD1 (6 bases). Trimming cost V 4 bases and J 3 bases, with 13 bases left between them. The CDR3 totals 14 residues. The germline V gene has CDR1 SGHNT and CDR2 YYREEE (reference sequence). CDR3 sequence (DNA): TGTGCCAGCAGCGAATCTGGACAGCACTATGGCTACACCTTC. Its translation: CASSESGQHYGYTF.

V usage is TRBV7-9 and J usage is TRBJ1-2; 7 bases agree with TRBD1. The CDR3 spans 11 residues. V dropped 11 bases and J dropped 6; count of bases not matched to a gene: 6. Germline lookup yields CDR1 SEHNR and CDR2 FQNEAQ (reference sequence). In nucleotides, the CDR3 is TGTGCCGGGGGGGACAGCCATGGCTACACCTTC. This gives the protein CAGGDSHGYTF.

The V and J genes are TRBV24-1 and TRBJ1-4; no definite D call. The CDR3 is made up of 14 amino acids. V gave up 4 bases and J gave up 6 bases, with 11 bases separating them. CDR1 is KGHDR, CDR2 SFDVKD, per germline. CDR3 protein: CATSDPDGDEKLFF. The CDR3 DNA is TGTGCCACCAGTGACCCGGACGGAGATGAAAAACTGTTTTTT.

This chain's CDR3 is CASSSRQPWNTGELFF. CDR3 nucleotide sequence: TGTGCCAGTAGTTCCCGACAGCCTTGGAACACCGGGGAGCTGTTTTTT. The J gene is TRBJ2-2, the V gene TRBV19; D is perhaps TRBD1 (5 bases). This CDR3 has 16 residues. V was clipped by 5 bases and J by 1 base, with 14 bases between them. CDR1 LNHDA and CDR2 SQIVND come from the germline V gene (reference sequence).

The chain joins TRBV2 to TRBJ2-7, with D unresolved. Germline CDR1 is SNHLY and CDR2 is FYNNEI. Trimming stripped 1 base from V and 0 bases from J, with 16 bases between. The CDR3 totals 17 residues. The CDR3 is CASSEGALRRGSYEQYF. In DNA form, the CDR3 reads TGTGCCAGCAGTGAAGGCGCCCTCAGGCGTGGCTCCTACGAGCAGTACTTC. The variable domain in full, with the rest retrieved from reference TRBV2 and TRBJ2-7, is EPEVTQTPSHQVTQMGQEVILRCVPISNHLYFYWYRQILGQKVEFLVSFYNNEISEKSEIFDDQFSVERPDGSNFTLKIRSTKLEDSAMYFCASSEGALRRGSYEQYFGPGTRLTVT.

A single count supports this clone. CDR3 protein: CASRTSGGNVADTQYF. The DNA for the CDR3 is TGCGCCAGCCGGACTAGCGGGGGGAATGTTGCAGATACGCAGTATTTT. The chain uses TRBV5-1 and TRBJ2-3; 14 nucleotides line up with TRBD2. The length of the CDR3 is 16 residues. The V and J ends lost 7 bases and 4 bases, in that order; junction bases with no gene match: 8. Germline V lookup: CDR1 SGHRS, CDR2 YFSETQ.

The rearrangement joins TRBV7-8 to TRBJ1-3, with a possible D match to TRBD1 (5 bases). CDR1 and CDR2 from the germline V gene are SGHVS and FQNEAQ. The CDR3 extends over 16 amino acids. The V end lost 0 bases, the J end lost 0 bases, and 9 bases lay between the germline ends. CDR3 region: CASSLAGPFSGNTIYF. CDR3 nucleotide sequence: TGTGCCAGCAGCTTAGCGGGACCCTTCTCTGGAAACACCATATATTTT.

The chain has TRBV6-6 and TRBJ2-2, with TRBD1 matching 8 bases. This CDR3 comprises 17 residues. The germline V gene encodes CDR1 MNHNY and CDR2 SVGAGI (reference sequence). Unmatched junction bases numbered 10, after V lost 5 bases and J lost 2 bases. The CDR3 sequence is CASSLTRTGFNTGELFF. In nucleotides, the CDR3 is TGTGCCAGCAGTCTCACCCGGACAGGGTTCAACACCGGGGAGCTGTTTTTT.

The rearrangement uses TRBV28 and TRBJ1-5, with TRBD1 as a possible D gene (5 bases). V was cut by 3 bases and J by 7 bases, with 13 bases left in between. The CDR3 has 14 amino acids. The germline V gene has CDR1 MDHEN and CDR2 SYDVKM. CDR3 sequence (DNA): TGTGCCAGCAGTTTTCAGGGTGGGAGGCAGCCCCAGCATTTT. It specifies CASSFQGGRQPQHF.

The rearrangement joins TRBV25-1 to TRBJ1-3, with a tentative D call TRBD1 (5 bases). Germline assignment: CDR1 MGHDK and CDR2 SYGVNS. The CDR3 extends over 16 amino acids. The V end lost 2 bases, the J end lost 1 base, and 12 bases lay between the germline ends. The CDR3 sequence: CASSEPGRASGNTIYF. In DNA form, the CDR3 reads TGTGCCAGCAGTGAACCGGGACGGGCATCTGGAAACACCATATATTTT.

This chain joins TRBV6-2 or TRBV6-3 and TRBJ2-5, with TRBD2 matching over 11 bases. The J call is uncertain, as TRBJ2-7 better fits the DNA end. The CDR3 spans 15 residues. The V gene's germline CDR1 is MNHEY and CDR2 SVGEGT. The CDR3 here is CASSRTSGQAYEQYF. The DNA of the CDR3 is TGTGCCAGCAGTCGGACTAGCGGGCAAGCCTACGAGCAGTACTTC.

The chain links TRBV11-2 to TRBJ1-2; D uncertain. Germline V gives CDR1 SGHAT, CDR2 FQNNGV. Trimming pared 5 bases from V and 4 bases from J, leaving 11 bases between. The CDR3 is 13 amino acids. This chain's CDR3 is CASSVDGSYGYTF. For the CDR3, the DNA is TGTGCCAGCAGCGTCGACGGATCCTATGGCTACACCTTC.

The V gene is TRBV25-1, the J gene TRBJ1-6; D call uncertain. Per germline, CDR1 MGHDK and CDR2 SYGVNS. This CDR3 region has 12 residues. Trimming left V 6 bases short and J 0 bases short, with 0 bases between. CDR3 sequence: CASSSYNSPLHF. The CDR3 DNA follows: TGTGCCAGCAGCTCCTATAATTCACCCCTCCACTTT.

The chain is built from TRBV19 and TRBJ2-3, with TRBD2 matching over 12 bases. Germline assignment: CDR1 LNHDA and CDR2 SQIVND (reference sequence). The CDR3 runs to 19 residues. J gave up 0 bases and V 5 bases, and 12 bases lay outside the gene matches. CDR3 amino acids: CASSSGLAGRGPSTDTQYF. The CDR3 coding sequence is TGTGCCAGTAGTTCCGGACTAGCGGGAAGAGGACCTAGCACAGATACGCAGTATTTT.

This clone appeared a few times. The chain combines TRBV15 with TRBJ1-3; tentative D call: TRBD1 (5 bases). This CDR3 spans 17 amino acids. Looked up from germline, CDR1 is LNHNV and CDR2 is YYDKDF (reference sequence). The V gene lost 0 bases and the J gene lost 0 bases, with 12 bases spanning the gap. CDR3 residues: CATSRDPARVSGNTIYF. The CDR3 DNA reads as TGTGCCACCAGCAGAGATCCAGCCAGGGTCTCTGGAAACACCATATATTTT.

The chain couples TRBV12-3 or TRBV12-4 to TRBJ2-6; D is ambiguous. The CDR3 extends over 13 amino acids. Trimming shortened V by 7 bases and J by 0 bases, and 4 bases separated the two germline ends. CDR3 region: CASKRSGANVLTF. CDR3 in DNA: TGTGCCAGCAAGCGCTCTGGGGCCAACGTCCTGACTTTC.

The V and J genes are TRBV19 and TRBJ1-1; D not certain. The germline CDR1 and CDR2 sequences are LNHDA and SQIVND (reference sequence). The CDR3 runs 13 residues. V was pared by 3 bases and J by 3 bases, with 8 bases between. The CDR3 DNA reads TGTGCCAGTAGTATGAAAGGCGACACTGAAGCTTTCTTT. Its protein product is CASSMKGDTEAFF.

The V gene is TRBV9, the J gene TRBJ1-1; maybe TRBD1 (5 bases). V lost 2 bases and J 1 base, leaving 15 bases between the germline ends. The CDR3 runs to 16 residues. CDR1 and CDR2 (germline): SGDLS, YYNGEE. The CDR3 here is CASSVGVGVGNTEAFF. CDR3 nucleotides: TGTGCCAGCAGCGTTGGTGTAGGGGTGGGGAACACTGAAGCTTTCTTT.

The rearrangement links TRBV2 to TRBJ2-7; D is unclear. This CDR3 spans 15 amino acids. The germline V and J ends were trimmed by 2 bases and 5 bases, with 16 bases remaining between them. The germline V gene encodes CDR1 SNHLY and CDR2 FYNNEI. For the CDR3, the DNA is TGTGCCAGCAGTGAACCCAGCCTTGGGATCCACGAGCAGTACTTC. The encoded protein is CASSEPSLGIHEQYF. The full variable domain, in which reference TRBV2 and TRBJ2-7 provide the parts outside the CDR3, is EPEVTQTPSHQVTQMGQEVILRCVPISNHLYFYWYRQILGQKVEFLVSFYNNEISEKSEIFDDQFSVERPDGSNFTLKIRSTKLEDSAMYFCASSEPSLGIHEQYFGPGTRLTVT.

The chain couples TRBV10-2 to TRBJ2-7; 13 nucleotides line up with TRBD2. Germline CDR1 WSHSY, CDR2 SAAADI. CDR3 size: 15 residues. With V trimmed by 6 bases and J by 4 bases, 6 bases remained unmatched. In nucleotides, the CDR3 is TGCGCCAGCAGCGGGACTAGCGGGAACATATACGAGCAGTACTTC. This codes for CASSGTSGNIYEQYF.

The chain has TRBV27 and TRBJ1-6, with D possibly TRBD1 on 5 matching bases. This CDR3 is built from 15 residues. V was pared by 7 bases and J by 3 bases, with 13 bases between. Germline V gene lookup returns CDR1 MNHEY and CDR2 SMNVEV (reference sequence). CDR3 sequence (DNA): TGTGCCAGCACCCAAGGGGCAGTCTATAATTCACCCCTCCACTTT. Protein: CASTQGAVYNSPLHF.

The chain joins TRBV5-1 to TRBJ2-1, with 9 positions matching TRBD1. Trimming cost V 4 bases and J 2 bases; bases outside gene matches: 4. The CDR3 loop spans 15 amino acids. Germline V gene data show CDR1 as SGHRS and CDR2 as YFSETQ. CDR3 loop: CASSVTGGTYNEQFF. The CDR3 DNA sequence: TGCGCCAGCAGCGTGACAGGGGGAACCTACAATGAGCAGTTCTTC.

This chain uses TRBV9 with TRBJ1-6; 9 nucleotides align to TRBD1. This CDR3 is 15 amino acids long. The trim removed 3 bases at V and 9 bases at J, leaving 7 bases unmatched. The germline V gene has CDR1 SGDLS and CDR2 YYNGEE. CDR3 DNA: TGTGCCAGCAGCGAGACAGGGGGGCTTAGTTCACCCCTCCACTTT. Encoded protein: CASSETGGLSSPLHF.